These 21 T cell receptor beta chains were sequenced from one sample in a study of T cells in localized non-small cell lung cancer. Data came from immunoSEQ multiplex PCR; TCRdb stores just in-frame clones and leaves some out. The sample lists roughly 2,700 clones; around 30% were seen once. Sequencing was performed on lung tumor tissue, taken before any cancer treatment. Receptor source: a female donor older than 55 with stage II squamous cell lung carcinoma.

For this clone: Mismatch with germline at one junction end may stem from a read error. The V call is TRBV18, the J call TRBJ2-3; 11 bases line up with TRBD1. The CDR3 has 17 residues. Germline V gives CDR1 KGHSH, CDR2 LQKENI. The CDR3 loop reads CASSPNSGTGGTDTQYF. DNA of the CDR3: TGTGCCAGCTCACCTAACTCCGGGACAGGGGGGACAGATACACAGTATTTT.

The gene calls are TRBV19 and TRBJ2-2; TRBD1 might be the D (5 bases). The V gene lost 2 bases and the J gene lost 5 bases, with 15 bases spanning the gap. The CDR3 has 16 residues. The V gene's germline CDR1 is LNHDA and CDR2 SQIVND (reference sequence). The CDR3 sequence: CASSIRQAGLTGELFF. In DNA form, the CDR3 reads TGTGCCAGTAGTATAAGGCAGGCAGGGTTGACCGGGGAGCTGTTTTTT.

This clone was seen a handful of times. The chain joins TRBV7-7 to TRBJ1-1; D is possibly TRBD1 (5 bases). V was pared by 5 bases and J by 1 base, with 14 bases between. The CDR3 contains 15 residues. Germline values: CDR1 SSHAT, CDR2 FNYEAQ (reference sequence). The CDR3 is CASSQQGGGNTEAFF. The CDR3 bases are TGTGCCAGCAGCCAGCAGGGAGGTGGGAACACTGAAGCTTTCTTT.

By share, this clone ranks as medium-sized. The V gene is TRBV11-3, the J gene TRBJ1-2; 7 bases fit TRBD1. The CDR3 loop spans 16 amino acids. V gave up 0 bases and J gave up 4 bases; unmatched junction bases: 8. The germline V gene has CDR1 SGHNT and CDR2 YENEEA. The CDR3 protein is CASSLDGQAPLYGYTF. The DNA of the CDR3 is TGTGCCAGCAGCTTAGATGGACAGGCCCCCCTCTATGGCTACACCTTC.

The rearrangement uses TRBV19 and TRBJ1-2; D is unresolved. The V gene's germline CDR1 is LNHDA and CDR2 SQIVND (reference sequence). V lost 5 bases and J lost 7, with 8 bases in between. The CDR3 runs to 11 residues. The CDR3 loop reads CASSHGVGYTF. The CDR3 nucleotides are TGTGCCAGTAGTCACGGAGTTGGCTACACCTTC.

The chain links TRBV11-3 to TRBJ2-1; tentatively, D is TRBD2 (6 bases). Germline CDR1 SGHNT, CDR2 YENEEA. The CDR3 spans 15 residues. V was trimmed by 2 bases and J by 4 bases, leaving 12 bases between them. The CDR3 sequence is CASSLTGGAYNEQFF. As DNA, the CDR3 is TGTGCCAGCAGCTTAACCGGGGGAGCATACAATGAGCAGTTCTTC.

This rearrangement joins TRBV9 to TRBJ2-7; 7 bases map to TRBD1. With 6 bases clipped from V and 7 bases from J, the junction kept 10 bases outside the gene matches. Germline values: CDR1 SGDLS, CDR2 YYNGEE. This CDR3 is built from 13 residues. CDR3 residues: CASIYGRQGEQYF. As DNA, the CDR3 is TGTGCCAGCATCTATGGTAGACAGGGAGAGCAGTACTTC.

This sequence joins TRBV10-2 and TRBJ2-7; D might be TRBD1 (6 bases). The CDR3 covers 14 residues. Germline V gene sequence: CDR1 WSHSY, CDR2 SAAADI. V was trimmed by 8 bases and J by 0 bases, leaving 14 bases between them. CDR3 region: CASGSGDVSYEQYF. The CDR3 nucleotides read TGCGCCAGCGGTTCAGGGGACGTCTCCTACGAGCAGTACTTC.

This clone is medium-sized (0.01 to 0.1%) in the sample. Within the sample, other DNA sequences also encode this same CDR3. This sequence joins TRBV9 and TRBJ2-5; TRBD1 might be the D (5 bases). Germline V CDR1 and CDR2: SGDLS, YYNGEE. V was pared by 0 bases and J by 2 bases, with 11 bases between. This CDR3 region has 15 residues. The CDR3 spells CASSVGAGNQETQYF. The CDR3 bases are TGTGCCAGCAGCGTAGGTGCAGGGAATCAAGAGACCCAGTACTTC.

The chain uses TRBV6-7 and TRBJ2-2; TRBD1 matches at 8 bases. TRBV6-7 is an open reading frame, and its role is uncertain. The V gene end was trimmed by 5 bases and the J gene end by 4 bases; junction bases not matched to a gene: 9. The CDR3 has 16 amino acids. CDR3 amino acids: CASSEALRGPTGELFF. DNA of the CDR3: TGTGCCAGCAGTGAAGCGCTCAGGGGGCCCACCGGGGAGCTGTTTTTT.

V and J are TRBV18 and TRBJ2-3, with D perhaps matching TRBD1 or TRBD2 (5 bases each). The CDR3 loop spans 15 amino acids. The germline V gene has CDR1 KGHSH and CDR2 LQKENI. V was cut by 4 bases and J by 3 bases, with 14 bases left in between. This chain's CDR3 is CASSRSKGETDTQYF. The CDR3 DNA follows: TGTGCCAGCTCACGATCGAAAGGGGAGACAGATACGCAGTATTTT.

The rearrangement uses TRBV4-1 and TRBJ1-1; the D is unclear. Trimming removed 1 base at V and 4 bases at J, with 10 bases between. Germline lookup yields CDR1 MGHRA and CDR2 YSYEKL. The CDR3 covers 14 residues. This CDR3 reads CASSQGSHSTEAFF. The CDR3 bases are TGCGCCAGCAGCCAAGGATCCCATAGCACTGAAGCTTTCTTT.

The rearrangement uses TRBV14 and TRBJ2-3, with TRBD1 identical over 10 bases. The length of the CDR3 is 15 residues. V was pared by 5 bases and J by 3 bases, with 5 bases of the junction left unmatched. CDR1 is SGHDN and CDR2 is FVKESK in the germline V gene. CDR3 sequence reads: CASSKWTGGTDTQYF. As DNA, the CDR3 is TGTGCCAGCAGCAAATGGACAGGGGGGACAGATACGCAGTATTTT.

This clone was counted only a few times. The chain carries TRBV6-8 and TRBJ1-1; D remains unclear. The germline V gene has CDR1 MNHGY and CDR2 SAAAGT. This CDR3 is built from 14 residues. Trimming pared 2 bases from V and 1 base from J, leaving 8 bases between. The CDR3: CASSYRATNTEAFF. In nucleotides, the CDR3 is TGTGCCAGCAGTTACAGGGCGACGAACACTGAAGCTTTCTTT.

Relative to its sample, this clone is medium-sized. This chain uses TRBV9 with TRBJ2-3; 9 bases agree with TRBD2. This CDR3 is 16 amino acids long. Germline lookup yields CDR1 SGDLS and CDR2 YYNGEE. Trimming removed 0 bases from V and 6 bases from J; junction bases left unmatched: 8. CDR3 DNA: TGTGCCAGCAGCGTAGACCTTAGCGGGGGCTGGGATACGCAGTATTTT. Translating gives CASSVDLSGGWDTQYF.

A few counts support this clone. The chain links TRBV15 to TRBJ2-3; tentative D call: TRBD1 (5 bases). Trimming stripped 0 bases from V and 1 base from J, with 5 bases between. Germline assignment: CDR1 LNHNV and CDR2 YYDKDF (reference sequence). This CDR3 region has 14 residues. The CDR3 here is CATSREGGTDTQYF. The CDR3 DNA reads as TGTGCCACCAGCAGAGAAGGGGGCACAGATACGCAGTATTTT.

In this sample, this clone turned up once. The V gene is TRBV28, the J gene TRBJ1-4; 10 bases agree with TRBD1. From germline, CDR1 is MDHEN and CDR2 SYDVKM. The CDR3 is made up of 15 amino acids. V lost 3 bases and J lost 7; bases outside the gene matches: 5. CDR3: CASSFPTGGGEKLFF. The CDR3 DNA is TGTGCCAGCAGTTTCCCGACAGGGGGCGGTGAAAAACTGTTTTTT.

The V gene is TRBV19, the J gene TRBJ2-6; D may be TRBD1 (5 bases). The CDR3 loop spans 16 amino acids. Germline CDR1 reads LNHDA; CDR2 reads SQIVND (reference sequence). Trimming left V 5 bases short and J 0 bases short, with 11 bases between. CDR3 DNA sequence: TGTGCCAGTAGTTCATCAGGGAACTCTGGGGCCAACGTCCTGACTTTC. It specifies CASSSSGNSGANVLTF.

The chain recombines TRBV19 with TRBJ1-5, with 8 positions matching TRBD1. Germline V gene data show CDR1 as LNHDA and CDR2 as SQIVND (reference sequence). The CDR3 runs to 17 residues. V lost 5 bases, J lost 5 bases, and 14 bases stayed unmatched. The CDR3 coding sequence is TGTGCCAGTAGTTCCCGGACAGGGAGGATTAGGGATCAGCCCCAGCATTTT. Protein product: CASSSRTGRIRDQPQHF.

This clone was counted a few times. The chain employs TRBV12-5 and TRBJ1-2, with TRBD1 as a possible D gene (6 bases). Germline assignment: CDR1 LGHNT and CDR2 FRNRAP. CDR3 length equals 14 residues. CDR3 DNA: TGTGCCAGCGCATTCGCAGGGGCCCACTATGGCTACACCTTC. As protein: CASAFAGAHYGYTF.

This clone is large (0.1 to 1%) within its sample. The V gene is TRBV6-8, the J gene TRBJ1-1; D gene ambiguous. CDR1 and CDR2 (germline): MNHGY, SAAAGT. V gave up 0 bases and J gave up 11 bases, with 13 bases separating them. This CDR3 is 13 amino acids long. The CDR3 DNA follows: TGTGCCAGCAGTTACTCAGCGGGGTTTCCGGCTTTCTTT. Its protein product is CASSYSAGFPAFF.